The 3 T cell receptor beta chains below all came from one sample that was sequenced in a study of blood T cell repertoires in COVID-19. TCRdb's copy holds only in-frame clones and misses some; the assay was immunoSEQ multiplex PCR. The sample lists 150,000 to 200,000 clones; around 84% were seen once. The sequenced sample was PBMCs or T cells enriched from blood (not recorded which). The receptor source for this set is a man aged 45-60 years who had recovered from COVID-19.

Here the CDR3 DNA reads TGTGCCAGCAGCTTCGGAGGCTACGAGCAGTACTTC. Protein: CASSFGGYEQYF. The rearrangement joins TRBV5-5 to TRBJ2-7; possible D gene TRBD2, 5 bases. Germline CDR1 and CDR2: SGHKS and YYEKEE (reference sequence). CDR3 length: 12 amino acids. V lost 2 bases to trimming and J lost 3 bases, with 6 bases between them. The full variable domain, completed using reference TRBV5-5 and TRBJ2-7, is DAGVTQSPTHLIKTRGQQVTLRCSPISGHKSVSWYQQVLGQGPQFIFQYYEKEERGRGNFPDRFSARQFPNYSSELNVNALLLGDSALYLCASSFGGYEQYFGPGTRLTVT.

The chain links TRBV7-6 to TRBJ2-3, with TRBD1 matching over 9 bases. This CDR3 has 17 amino acids. The V gene's germline CDR1 is SGHVS and CDR2 FNYEAQ. The V segment lost 5 bases and the J segment 2 bases; nucleotides outside the gene matches: 11. The CDR3 protein is CASSPRTGEGNTDTQYF. CDR3 nucleotide sequence: TGTGCCAGCAGCCCCCGGACAGGGGAGGGAAACACAGATACGCAGTATTTT.

To note about this clone: Additional DNA sequences in this sample encode the identical CDR3. This chain connects TRBV24-1 to TRBJ2-2; 7 positions match TRBD2. The germline V gene has CDR1 KGHDR and CDR2 SFDVKD. The V segment lost 6 bases and the J segment 7 bases; nucleotides outside the gene matches: 7. The CDR3 loop spans 14 amino acids. CDR3 amino acids: CATSQGGSNGELFF. CDR3 sequence (DNA): TGTGCCACCAGTCAGGGAGGGAGTAACGGGGAGCTGTTTTTT.